Each of the 4 T cell receptor beta chains below was sequenced from the same sample in a study of T cells in tuberculosis (dated by TCRdb to 2016 to 2018). The label giving this sample's time point can be read as: new active TB diagnosis, blood taken before or within 7 days of starting treatment. Libraries were constructed by the immunoSEQ multiplex PCR assay. The table was pulled from immuneACCESS by TCRdb, which kept in-frame rearrangements only. Such tables lose some clones; where checked, under half of the loss comes from unresolved V genes, and the rest has no known cause. The sample includes approximately 49,000 clones, with around 96% observed a single time. In total, the top ten clones hold over 1.1% of the sample. Source: PBMCs, taken at tuberculosis diagnosis. Receptors were obtained from an adult with tuberculosis.

The gene calls are TRBV27 and TRBJ2-2; a weak D match, TRBD2 (6 bases). Per germline, CDR1 MNHEY and CDR2 SMNVEV (reference sequence). CDR3 size: 16 residues. V was trimmed by 7 bases and J by 1 base, leaving 16 bases between them. The CDR3 is CASMRDPRLNTGELFF. CDR3 in DNA: TGTGCCAGCATGCGGGACCCTCGGTTGAACACCGGGGAGCTGTTTTTT.

The chain has TRBV7-2 and TRBJ2-7, with TRBD1 matching 7 bases. V was clipped by 6 bases and J by 3 bases; unmatched bases: 8. The CDR3 sequence is 14 residues long. CDR1 and CDR2 (germline): SGHTA, FQGNSA. The CDR3 protein is CASSRDRDLYEQYF. DNA for the CDR3: TGTGCCAGCAGTCGCGACAGGGACCTCTACGAGCAGTACTTC. Supplemented by reference TRBV7-2 and TRBJ2-7, the full variable domain reads GAGVSQSPSNKVTEKGKDVELRCDPISGHTALYWYRQSLGQGLEFLIYFQGNSAPDKSGLPSDRFSAERTGGSVSTLTIQRTQQEDSAVYLCASSRDRDLYEQYFGPGTRLTVT.

The chain joins TRBV7-8 to TRBJ2-3, with D possibly TRBD1 on 6 matching bases. This CDR3 is 14 amino acids long. Trimming stripped 4 bases from V and 5 bases from J, with 13 bases between. CDR1 SGHVS and CDR2 FQNEAQ come from the germline V gene. The CDR3 reads CASSWAGVGDTQYF. The CDR3, as DNA: TGTGCCAGCAGCTGGGCAGGGGTCGGAGATACGCAGTATTTT.

V and J are TRBV2 and TRBJ1-5, with 8 nucleotides matching TRBD1. The CDR3 has 17 amino acids. Germline V gene lookup returns CDR1 SNHLY and CDR2 FYNNEI. V gave up 3 bases and J gave up 5 bases; unmatched junction bases: 12. CDR3 DNA sequence: TGTGCCAGCAGTGATGGGCAGGGGGCGATTGGCGATCAGCCCCAGCATTTT. Translating gives CASSDGQGAIGDQPQHF.